The 11 T cell receptor beta chains below were found in one sample sequenced in a study of cytomegalovirus exposure and HLA in healthy donors. Sequencing was performed with immunoSEQ multiplex PCR; in TCRdb, only in-frame clones are kept and a portion is missing. Of 110,000 or so clones in the sample, about 91% were seen once. Sequencing was carried out using PBMCs. The receptors stem from a man aged 18-30 years in good health and CMV-seronegative.

The chain links TRBV20-1 to TRBJ2-1, with no clear D. Trimming removed 2 bases at V and 7 bases at J, with 6 bases between. In germline, CDR1 is DFQATT, CDR2 SNEGSKA (reference sequence). CDR3 length: 11 residues. The CDR3 loop reads CSARTENEQFF. CDR3 sequence (DNA): TGCAGTGCTAGAACAGAAAATGAGCAGTTCTTC.

This clone was recorded once. This rearrangement joins TRBV29-1 to TRBJ2-6, with TRBD1 matching over 9 bases. This CDR3 contains 17 residues. V shed 3 bases, J shed 0 bases, and the junction held 6 bases outside the gene matches. Germline lookup yields CDR1 SQVTM and CDR2 ANQGSEA. The CDR3 nucleotides read TGCAGCGTTGACTCCGGACAGGGGCGCTCTGGGGCCAACGTCCTGACTTTC. This gives the protein CSVDSGQGRSGANVLTF. The whole variable domain, remainder taken from reference TRBV29-1 and TRBJ2-6, is SAVISQKPSRDICQRGTSLTIQCQVDSQVTMMFWYRQQPGQSLTLIATANQGSEATYESGFVIDKFPISRPNLTFSTLTVSNMSPEDSSIYLCSVDSGQGRSGANVLTFGAGSRLTVL.

The DNA of the CDR3 is TGTGCCAGCTCTCTGGGTGACGGGAGCAATCAGCCCCAGCATTTT. Its translation is CASSLGDGSNQPQHF. The V gene is TRBV18, the J gene TRBJ1-5, with D uncertain. This CDR3 region has 15 residues. V shed 6 bases and J shed 1 base, with 13 bases lying between them. Looked up from germline, CDR1 is KGHSH and CDR2 is LQKENI.

This chain uses TRBV25-1 with TRBJ1-6, with TRBD1 matching 11 bases. After removal of 4 bases from V and 10 bases from J, the junction contained 9 bases not matched to a gene. Germline-derived CDR1 and CDR2 are MGHDK and SYGVNS. CDR3 size: 16 residues. The CDR3 region has the DNA TGTGCCAGCAGTGCAGTGGGACAGGGGGATTCGTCACCCCTCCACTTT. This sequence encodes CASSAVGQGDSSPLHF.

V is TRBV27 and J is TRBJ2-5; the D is unclear. Trimming removed 0 bases from V and 2 bases from J, with 7 bases in between. Germline-derived CDR1 and CDR2 are MNHEY and SMNVEV (reference sequence). This CDR3 is built from 14 residues. CDR3 sequence (DNA): TGTGCCAGCAGTTTATCACAGATTCAAGAGACCCAGTACTTC. Protein sequence: CASSLSQIQETQYF.

The V gene is TRBV29-1, the J gene TRBJ2-5; 7 bases line up with TRBD2. Trimming at V came to 7 bases and at J to 5 bases, leaving 1 base not matched to a gene. CDR1 and CDR2 from the germline V gene are SQVTM and ANQGSEA. This CDR3 region has 10 residues. For the CDR3, the DNA is TGCAGCGGTAGCGGGGAGACCCAGTACTTC. This translates into CSGSGETQYF.

V is TRBV2 and J is TRBJ2-1, with 8 bases identical to TRBD1. The germline CDR1 and CDR2 sequences are SNHLY and FYNNEI. Trimming removed 2 bases from V and 6 bases from J; junction bases left unmatched: 6. The length of the CDR3 is 15 residues. The CDR3 reads CASSERTGQTNEQFF. Written as DNA, the CDR3 is TGTGCCAGCAGTGAAAGGACAGGGCAAACCAATGAGCAGTTCTTC.

V usage is TRBV6-5 and J usage is TRBJ2-7; 9 nucleotides align to TRBD1. Germline-derived CDR1 and CDR2 are MNHEY and SVGAGI. Losses at the gene ends were 6 bases for V and 6 bases for J; bases not matched to a gene: 9. This CDR3 spans 14 amino acids. This CDR3 is CASSNRGRFGEQYF. CDR3 DNA: TGTGCCAGCAGCAACAGGGGGCGATTTGGCGAGCAGTACTTC.

With respect to this clone: Other DNA sequences in this sample translate to the same CDR3. The chain carries TRBV5-1 and TRBJ1-4, with 7 nucleotides matching TRBD1. This CDR3 spans 14 amino acids. The V gene's germline CDR1 is SGHRS and CDR2 YFSETQ. After removal of 0 bases from V and 5 bases from J, the junction contained 1 base not matched to a gene. The CDR3 here is CASSLGQGNEKLFF. The CDR3 nucleotides are TGCGCCAGCAGCTTGGGACAGGGAAATGAAAAACTGTTTTTT.

The gene calls are TRBV15 and TRBJ1-2, with 9 bases lining up with TRBD1. CDR1 and CDR2 from the germline V gene are LNHNV and YYDKDF (reference sequence). The CDR3 runs to 15 residues. The ends lost 4 bases at V and 5 bases at J; junction bases unmatched: 8. The CDR3 bases are TGTGCCACCAGCAATCGGACAGGGGCCAGATATGGCTACACCTTC. It translates to CATSNRTGARYGYTF.

The chain carries TRBV29-1 and TRBJ2-7, with 9 positions matching TRBD1. The CDR3 loop spans 14 amino acids. Unmatched junction bases numbered 1, after V lost 0 bases and J lost 1 base. Germline V lookup: CDR1 SQVTM, CDR2 ANQGSEA. This CDR3 reads CSVEETGGSYEQYF. The DNA of the CDR3 is TGCAGCGTTGAAGAGACAGGGGGGTCCTACGAGCAGTACTTC.